This T cell receptor (beta chain) stems from a study of siplizumab effects on memory and regulatory T cells. Study-wide results and limits: Naive T cells seemed more diverse than memory cells and seemed major alloresponse contributors. With siplizumab, Treg-derived clones averaged about 71% of mappable alloreactive CD4+ clones, versus around 25% in controls.

Germline CDR1 reads LNHDA; CDR2 reads SQIVND (reference sequence). V gave up 8 bases and J gave up 4 bases; unmatched junction bases: 10. This CDR3 spans 15 amino acids. Roughly 1.1 x 10^5 TCR templates were measured in each sample. Sequencing used immunoSEQ multiplex PCR; TCRdb keeps in-frame clones, though not all of them. The sample has 26,000 or so clones, around 83% seen once. As to this clone: Its target is not known.

This receptor was identified in a human donor in good health. Sequencing used memory CD4+ T cells sorted from blood. The chain couples TRBV19 to TRBJ2-2, with 7 bases fitting TRBD2. The CDR3 spells CASGGRLAGTGELFF. The CDR3 nucleotides are TGTGCCAGTGGCGGACGATTAGCGGGCACCGGGGAGCTGTTTTTT. The full variable domain, with the rest looked up from reference TRBV19 and TRBJ2-2, is DGGITQSPKYLFRKEGQNVTLSCEQNLNHDAMYWYRQDPGQGLRLIYYSQIVNDFQKGDIAEGYSVSREKKESFPLTVTSAQKNPTAFYLCASGGRLAGTGELFFGEGSRLTVL.